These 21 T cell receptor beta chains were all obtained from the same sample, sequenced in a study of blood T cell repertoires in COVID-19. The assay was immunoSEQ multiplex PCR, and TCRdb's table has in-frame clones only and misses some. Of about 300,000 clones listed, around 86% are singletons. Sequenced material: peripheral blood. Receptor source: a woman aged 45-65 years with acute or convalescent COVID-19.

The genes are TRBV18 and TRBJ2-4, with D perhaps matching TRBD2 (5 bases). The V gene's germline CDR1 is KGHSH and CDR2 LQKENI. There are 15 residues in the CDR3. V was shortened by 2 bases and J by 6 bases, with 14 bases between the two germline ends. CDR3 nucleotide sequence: TGTGCCAGCTCACCAAACGAGCGCGGAGGAAACATTCAGTACTTC. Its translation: CASSPNERGGNIQYF. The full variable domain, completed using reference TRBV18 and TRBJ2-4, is NAGVMQNPRHLVRRRGQEARLRCSPMKGHSHVYWYRQLPEEGLKFMVYLQKENIIDESGMPKERFSAEFPKEGPSILRIQQVVRGDSAAYFCASSPNERGGNIQYFGAGTRLSVL.

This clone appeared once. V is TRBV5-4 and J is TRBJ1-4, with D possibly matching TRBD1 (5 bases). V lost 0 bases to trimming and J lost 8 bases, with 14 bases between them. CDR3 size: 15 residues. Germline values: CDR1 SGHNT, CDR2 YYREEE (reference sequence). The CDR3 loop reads CASSLAGGAGEKLFF. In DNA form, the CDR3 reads TGTGCCAGCAGCTTGGCCGGAGGGGCAGGGGAAAAACTGTTTTTT.

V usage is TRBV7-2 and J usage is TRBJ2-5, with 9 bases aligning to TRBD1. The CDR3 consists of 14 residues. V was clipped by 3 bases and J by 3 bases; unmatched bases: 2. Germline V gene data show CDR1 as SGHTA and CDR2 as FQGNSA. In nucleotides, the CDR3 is TGTGCCAGCAGCTTGGACAGGGGTAAAGAGACCCAGTACTTC. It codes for CASSLDRGKETQYF. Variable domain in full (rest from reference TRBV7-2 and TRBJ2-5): GAGVSQSPSNKVTEKGKDVELRCDPISGHTALYWYRQSLGQGLEFLIYFQGNSAPDKSGLPSDRFSAERTGGSVSTLTIQRTQQEDSAVYLCASSLDRGKETQYFGPGTRLLVL.

The CDR3: CASSRGQAGGWTDTQYF. For the CDR3, the DNA is TGTGCCAGCAGTCGCGGCCAGGCAGGGGGCTGGACAGATACGCAGTATTTT. The chain has TRBV14 and TRBJ2-3; TRBD1 matches 8 bases. V was clipped by 6 bases and J by 3 bases; unmatched bases: 14. The CDR3 has 17 residues. Germline V CDR1 and CDR2: SGHDN, FVKESK.

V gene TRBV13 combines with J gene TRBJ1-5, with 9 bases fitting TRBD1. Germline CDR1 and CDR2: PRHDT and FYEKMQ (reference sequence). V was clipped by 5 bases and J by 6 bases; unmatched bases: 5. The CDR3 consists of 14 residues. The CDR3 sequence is CASSLGQGVQPQHF. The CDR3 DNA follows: TGTGCCAGCAGCCTGGGACAGGGAGTTCAGCCCCAGCATTTT.

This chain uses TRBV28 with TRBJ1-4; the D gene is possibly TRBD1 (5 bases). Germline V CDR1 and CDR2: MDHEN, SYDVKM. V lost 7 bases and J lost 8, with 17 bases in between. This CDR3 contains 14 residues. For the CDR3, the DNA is TGTGCCAGCACCCAAAGGTGGCACAGGGAAAAACTGTTTTTT. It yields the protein CASTQRWHREKLFF.

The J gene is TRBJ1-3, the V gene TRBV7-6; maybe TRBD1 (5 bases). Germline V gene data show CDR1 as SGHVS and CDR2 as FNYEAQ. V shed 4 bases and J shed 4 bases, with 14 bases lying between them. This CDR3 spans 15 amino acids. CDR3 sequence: CASSSHPGEGNTIYF. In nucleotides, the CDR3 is TGTGCCAGCAGCTCCCACCCGGGGGAAGGAAACACCATATATTTT.

The CDR3 region is CASSYYYRGNSPLHF. CDR3 DNA: TGTGCCAGCAGTTACTACTACAGGGGGAATTCACCCCTCCACTTT. The V and J genes are TRBV6-5 and TRBJ1-6, with 8 positions matching TRBD1. Germline V gene data show CDR1 as MNHEY and CDR2 as SVGAGI. V lost 1 base and J lost 7; bases outside the gene matches: 3. The CDR3 extends over 15 amino acids.

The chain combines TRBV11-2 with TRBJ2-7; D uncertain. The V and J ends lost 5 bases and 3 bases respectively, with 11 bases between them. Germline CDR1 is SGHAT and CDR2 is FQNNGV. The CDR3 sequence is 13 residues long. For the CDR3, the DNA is TGTGCCAGCAGCCCCGACCGACACTACGAGCAGTACTTC. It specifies CASSPDRHYEQYF.

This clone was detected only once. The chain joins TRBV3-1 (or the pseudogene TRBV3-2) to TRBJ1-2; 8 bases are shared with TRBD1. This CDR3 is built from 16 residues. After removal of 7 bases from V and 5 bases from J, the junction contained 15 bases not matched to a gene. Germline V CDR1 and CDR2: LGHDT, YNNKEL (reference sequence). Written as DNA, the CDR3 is TGTGCCAGCACCACTACAGGGGGTAGCTTCGGATATGGCTACACCTTC. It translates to CASTTTGGSFGYGYTF.

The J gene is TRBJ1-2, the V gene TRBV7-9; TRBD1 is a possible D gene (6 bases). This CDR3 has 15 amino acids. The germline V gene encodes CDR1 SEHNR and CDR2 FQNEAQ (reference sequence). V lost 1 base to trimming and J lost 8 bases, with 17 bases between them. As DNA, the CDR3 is TGTGCCAGCAGCTTAGAGCTACAGGGATGGGACGGCTACACCTTC. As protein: CASSLELQGWDGYTF.

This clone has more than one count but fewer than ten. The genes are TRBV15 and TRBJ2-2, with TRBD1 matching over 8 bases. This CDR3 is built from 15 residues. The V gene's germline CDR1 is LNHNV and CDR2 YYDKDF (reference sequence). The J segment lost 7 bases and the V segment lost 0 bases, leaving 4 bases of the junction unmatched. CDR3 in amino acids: CATSRERQGRGELFF. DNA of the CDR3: TGTGCCACCAGCAGAGAGAGACAGGGGCGCGGGGAGCTGTTTTTT.

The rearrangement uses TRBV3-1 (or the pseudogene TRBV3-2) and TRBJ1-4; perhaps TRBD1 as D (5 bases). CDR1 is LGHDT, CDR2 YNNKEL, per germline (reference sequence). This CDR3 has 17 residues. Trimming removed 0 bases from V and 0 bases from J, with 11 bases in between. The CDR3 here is CASSQDIDSSTNEKLFF. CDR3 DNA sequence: TGTGCCAGCAGCCAAGACATCGACAGCTCAACTAATGAAAAACTGTTTTTT.

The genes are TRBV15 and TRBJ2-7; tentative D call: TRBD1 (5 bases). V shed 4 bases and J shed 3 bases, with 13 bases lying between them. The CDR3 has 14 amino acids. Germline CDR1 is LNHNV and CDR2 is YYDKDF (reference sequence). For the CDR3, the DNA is TGTGCCACCAGCATTAGGACAAGAGACTACGAGCAGTACTTC. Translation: CATSIRTRDYEQYF.

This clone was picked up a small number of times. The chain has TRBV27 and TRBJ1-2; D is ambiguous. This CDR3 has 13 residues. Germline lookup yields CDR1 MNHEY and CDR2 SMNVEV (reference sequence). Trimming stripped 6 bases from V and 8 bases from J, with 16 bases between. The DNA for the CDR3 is TGTGCCAGCAGAAAACACGATGCCGGGGGCTACACCTTC. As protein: CASRKHDAGGYTF.

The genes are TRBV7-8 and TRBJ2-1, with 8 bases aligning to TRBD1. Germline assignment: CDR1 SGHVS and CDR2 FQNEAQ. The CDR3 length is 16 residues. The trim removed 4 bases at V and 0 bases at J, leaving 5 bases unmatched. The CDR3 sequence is CASSSDRASSYNEQFF. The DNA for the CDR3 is TGTGCCAGCAGCTCGGACAGGGCGAGCTCCTACAATGAGCAGTTCTTC.

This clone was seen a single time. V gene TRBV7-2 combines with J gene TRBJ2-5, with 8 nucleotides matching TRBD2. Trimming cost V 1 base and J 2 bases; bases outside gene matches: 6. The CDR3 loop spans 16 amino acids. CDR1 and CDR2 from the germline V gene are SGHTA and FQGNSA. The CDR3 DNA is TGTGCCAGCAGCTTAGTCTCTGGGACTAGTCAAGAGACCCAGTACTTC. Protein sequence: CASSLVSGTSQETQYF.

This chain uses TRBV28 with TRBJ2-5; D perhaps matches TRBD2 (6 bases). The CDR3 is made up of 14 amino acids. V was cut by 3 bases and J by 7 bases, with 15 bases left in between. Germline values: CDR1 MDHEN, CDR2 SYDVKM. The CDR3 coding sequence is TGTGCCAGCAGTTTTTATCCGGGAGAGTGGACCCAGTACTTC. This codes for CASSFYPGEWTQYF.

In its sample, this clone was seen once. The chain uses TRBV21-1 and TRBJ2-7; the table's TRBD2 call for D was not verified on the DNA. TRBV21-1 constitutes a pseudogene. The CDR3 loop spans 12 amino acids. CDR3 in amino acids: CASSKVTSEQYF. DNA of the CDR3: TGTGCCAGCAGCAAAGTAACTTCCGAGCAGTACTTC.

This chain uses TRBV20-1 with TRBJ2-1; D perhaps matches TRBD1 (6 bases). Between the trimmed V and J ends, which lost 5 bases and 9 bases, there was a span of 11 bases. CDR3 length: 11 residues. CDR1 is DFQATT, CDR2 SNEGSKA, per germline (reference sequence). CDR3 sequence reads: CSADQGFEQFF. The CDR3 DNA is TGCAGTGCTGATCAGGGGTTTGAGCAGTTCTTC.

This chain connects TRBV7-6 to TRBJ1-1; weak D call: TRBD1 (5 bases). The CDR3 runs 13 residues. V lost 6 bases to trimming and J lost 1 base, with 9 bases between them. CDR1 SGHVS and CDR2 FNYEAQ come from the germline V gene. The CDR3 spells CASSFTGNTEAFF. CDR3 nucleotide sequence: TGTGCCAGCAGTTTTACAGGGAACACTGAAGCTTTCTTT.